Listed below are T cell receptor beta chains from one sample, sequenced in a study of identical twins. In TCRdb, the 5' RACE reads were re-called with MiXCR into one record per CDR3 protein. The sample has fewer than 550,000 distinct CDR3 sequences, roughly an eighth seen once. The same data also contributed to another study, on yellow fever vaccine responses in identical twins.

Source material: CD4+ T cells sorted from blood. The origin of the receptors is a young woman in good health. Both conserved end residues are part of each CDR3. D genes are given only for firm matches. Clone size, where shown, is once, few, many, or a class for clones that have expanded.

D gene: TRBD2; J gene: TRBJ2-3; clone size: .; V gene: TRBV3-1; CDR3 DNA: TGTGCCTGCAGCCCCCAGTTAGCGGGGACCACAGATACGCAGTATTTT; CDR3 protein: CACSPQLAGTTDTQYF
D gene: .; J gene: TRBJ2-1; clone size: few; V gene: TRBV2; CDR3 DNA: TGTGCCAGCAGTGAAGTGAAGGGTGCTGAGCAGTTCTTC; CDR3 protein: CASSEVKGAEQFF
D gene: TRBD1; J gene: TRBJ2-7; clone size: few; V gene: TRBV7-9; CDR3 DNA: TGTGCCAGCAGCTTGGTGCGGGGACAGGGGGAGGTCTACGAGCAGTACTTC; CDR3 protein: CASSLVRGQGEVYEQYF
D gene: .; J gene: TRBJ2-1; clone size: many; V gene: TRBV25-1; CDR3 DNA: TGTGCCAGCAGTGAAAATCCGACTGGGTGGTTCTTC; CDR3 protein: CASSENPTGWFF
D gene: .; J gene: TRBJ2-1; clone size: few; V gene: TRBV20-1; CDR3 DNA: TGCAGTGCTAGAGCCACATACAATGAGCAGTTCTTC; CDR3 protein: CSARATYNEQFF
D gene: .; J gene: TRBJ2-1; clone size: .; V gene: TRBV7-3; CDR3 DNA: TGTGCCAGCAGCGCTGTCCAGGGACGGAACAATGAGCAGTTCTTC; CDR3 protein: CASSAVQGRNNEQFF
D gene: .; J gene: TRBJ2-3; clone size: many; V gene: TRBV28; CDR3 DNA: TGTGCCAGCAGTAATCAGGGAGGCACAGATACGCAGTATTTT; CDR3 protein: CASSNQGGTDTQYF
D gene: TRBD2; J gene: TRBJ2-3; clone size: .; V gene: TRBV7-2; CDR3 DNA: TGTGCCAGCAAGGCTAGCGGAGGCCCAGATACGCAGTATTTT; CDR3 protein: CASKASGGPDTQYF
D gene: TRBD1; J gene: TRBJ2-7; clone size: few; V gene: TRBV12-3/TRBV12-4; CDR3 DNA: TGTGCCAGCAGTTTAGGGGACAGCCCATCCTACGAGCAGTACTTC; CDR3 protein: CASSLGDSPSYEQYF
D gene: .; J gene: TRBJ2-3; clone size: few; V gene: TRBV7-2; CDR3 DNA: TGTGCCAGCAGTTTCCGGAGCACCACAGATACGCAGTATTTT; CDR3 protein: CASSFRSTTDTQYF
D gene: .; J gene: TRBJ2-3; clone size: many; V gene: TRBV18; CDR3 DNA: TGTGCCAGCTCACCCGGGGTGTCCCGCACAGATACGCAGTATTTT; CDR3 protein: CASSPGVSRTDTQYF
D gene: .; J gene: TRBJ2-3; clone size: many; V gene: TRBV7-2; CDR3 DNA: TGTGCCAGCAGCCTTGTCCACCGGGCCCCGCCGGATTTT; CDR3 protein: CASSLVHRAPPDF
D gene: .; J gene: TRBJ2-3; clone size: .; V gene: TRBV7-9; CDR3 DNA: TGTGCCAGCAGCGTGCCATTGGGGGCGAGCACAGATACGCAGTATTTT; CDR3 protein: CASSVPLGASTDTQYF
D gene: TRBD2; J gene: TRBJ2-1; clone size: few; V gene: TRBV7-2; CDR3 DNA: TGTGCCAGCAGCACCGAGAGGGCGGGAGGGTGGTACAATGAGCAGTTCTTC; CDR3 protein: CASSTERAGGWYNEQFF
D gene: .; J gene: TRBJ2-7; clone size: .; V gene: TRBV5-1; CDR3 DNA: TGCGCCAGCAGCTTGGGGGTGTCAGGGATTTACGAGCAGTACTTC; CDR3 protein: CASSLGVSGIYEQYF
D gene: TRBD2; J gene: TRBJ2-6; clone size: .; V gene: TRBV7-9; CDR3 DNA: TGTGCCAGCAGCAGCTACGGGGGGGCGGGCAACGTCCTGACTTTC; CDR3 protein: CASSSYGGAGNVLTF
D gene: .; J gene: TRBJ1-2; clone size: many; V gene: TRBV5-1; CDR3 DNA: TGCGCCAGCAGCTTGAGTGGGGGAAACTATGGCTACACCTTC; CDR3 protein: CASSLSGGNYGYTF
D gene: TRBD1; J gene: TRBJ2-1; clone size: .; V gene: TRBV28; CDR3 DNA: TGTGCCAGCAGTTTTGGGGGACAGGGTGGAATGGATGAGCAGTTCTTC; CDR3 protein: CASSFGGQGGMDEQFF
D gene: TRBD1; J gene: TRBJ2-7; clone size: once; V gene: TRBV20-1; CDR3 DNA: TGCAGTGCTAGAGACAGAGGGCAGGGGGTTTACGAGCAGTACTTC; CDR3 protein: CSARDRGQGVYEQYF
D gene: TRBD2; J gene: TRBJ2-1; clone size: .; V gene: TRBV7-9; CDR3 DNA: TGTGCCAGCAGCTTTCCTAGCGGGGCCTACAATGAGCAGTTCTTC; CDR3 protein: CASSFPSGAYNEQFF
D gene: .; J gene: TRBJ2-5; clone size: few; V gene: TRBV7-9; CDR3 DNA: TGTGCCAGCAGCTCCCTCGGAGCTCGGGTTCAAGAGACCCAGTACTTC; CDR3 protein: CASSSLGARVQETQYF
D gene: TRBD1; J gene: TRBJ1-1; clone size: many; V gene: TRBV24-1; CDR3 DNA: TGTGCCACCAGCTCGGACAGGGGTGGCACTGAAGCTTTCTTT; CDR3 protein: CATSSDRGGTEAFF
D gene: .; J gene: TRBJ2-7; clone size: .; V gene: TRBV3-1; CDR3 DNA: TGTGCCAGCAGCCCTTCGGACACCTTCCTCTACGAGCAGTACTTC; CDR3 protein: CASSPSDTFLYEQYF
D gene: .; J gene: TRBJ2-3; clone size: .; V gene: TRBV7-9; CDR3 DNA: TGTGCCAGCAGCTTACGAAGCGTCACAGATACGCAGTATTTT; CDR3 protein: CASSLRSVTDTQYF
D gene: .; J gene: TRBJ1-4; clone size: many; V gene: TRBV4-2; CDR3 DNA: TGTGCCAGCAGCGGGGGTCTGGGTGAAAAACTGTTTTTT; CDR3 protein: CASSGGLGEKLFF
D gene: .; J gene: TRBJ2-1; clone size: few; V gene: TRBV20-1; CDR3 DNA: TGCAGTGCTAGAGAGTGGGGCCAGAGCTCCTACAATGAGCAGTTCTTC; CDR3 protein: CSAREWGQSSYNEQFF
D gene: .; J gene: TRBJ2-7; clone size: few; V gene: TRBV12-3/TRBV12-4; CDR3 DNA: TGTGCCAGCAGTTTTGATAATAGCTCCTACGAGCAGTACTTC; CDR3 protein: CASSFDNSSYEQYF
D gene: TRBD2; J gene: TRBJ2-7; clone size: .; V gene: TRBV7-2; CDR3 DNA: TGTGCCAGCAGCACGGTGCCTAGCGGGGGCGCTTACGAGCAGTACTTC; CDR3 protein: CASSTVPSGGAYEQYF
D gene: TRBD2; J gene: TRBJ2-1; clone size: .; V gene: TRBV6-5; CDR3 DNA: TGTGCCAGCAGTTCCTTTTGGGGGGGGAAGTACAATGAGCAGTTCTTC; CDR3 protein: CASSSFWGGKYNEQFF
D gene: .; J gene: TRBJ2-5; clone size: few; V gene: TRBV12-1; CDR3 DNA: TGTGCCAGCAGCTTTGTGGTGGTCTTAGAGGAGACCCAGTACTTC; CDR3 protein: CASSFVVVLEETQYF
D gene: .; J gene: TRBJ1-1; clone size: .; V gene: TRBV28; CDR3 DNA: TGTGCCAGCAGTCCGGCGGGGATTTCGGGGGACACTGAAGCTTTCTTT; CDR3 protein: CASSPAGISGDTEAFF
D gene: TRBD1; J gene: TRBJ2-7; clone size: few; V gene: TRBV6-4; CDR3 DNA: TGTGCCAGCCGAGCCTCCGGGACAGGGGGCTACGAGCAGTACTTC; CDR3 protein: CASRASGTGGYEQYF
D gene: TRBD1; J gene: TRBJ2-3; clone size: .; V gene: TRBV12-5; CDR3 DNA: TGTGCTAGTGGTTTGGTAAAGGGACAGGATACGCAGTATTTT; CDR3 protein: CASGLVKGQDTQYF
D gene: .; J gene: TRBJ2-5; clone size: .; V gene: TRBV12-3/TRBV12-4; CDR3 DNA: TGTGCCAGCAGTCCAGGGGTCGGTGAGACCCAGTACTTC; CDR3 protein: CASSPGVGETQYF
D gene: .; J gene: TRBJ2-3; clone size: few; V gene: TRBV2; CDR3 DNA: TGTGCCAGCAGTACCCAGAGGGTCCTAACAACAGATACGCAGTATTTT; CDR3 protein: CASSTQRVLTTDTQYF
D gene: TRBD2; J gene: TRBJ2-1; clone size: .; V gene: TRBV10-3; CDR3 DNA: TGTGCCATCAGTGAACTAGCGGGGGGGCCTAATGAGCAGTTCTTC; CDR3 protein: CAISELAGGPNEQFF
D gene: TRBD2; J gene: TRBJ2-3; clone size: .; V gene: TRBV11-2; CDR3 DNA: TGTGCCAGCACCCTGGGGGGGTTTGGAGGCACAGATACGCAGTATTTT; CDR3 protein: CASTLGGFGGTDTQYF
D gene: .; J gene: TRBJ2-2; clone size: many; V gene: TRBV20-1; CDR3 DNA: TGCAGTGCCCCGGGGGCAAACACCGGGGAGCTGTTTTTT; CDR3 protein: CSAPGANTGELFF
D gene: .; J gene: TRBJ2-7; clone size: .; V gene: TRBV4-3; CDR3 DNA: TGCGCCAGCAGCCAAGGCGGTAGTGACTCCTACGAGCAGTACTTC; CDR3 protein: CASSQGGSDSYEQYF
D gene: .; J gene: TRBJ2-4; clone size: .; V gene: TRBV3-1; CDR3 DNA: TGTGCCAGCAGCCAAGCCGTTCGGGGGTTTCAGTACTTC; CDR3 protein: CASSQAVRGFQYF
D gene: .; J gene: TRBJ2-6; clone size: .; V gene: TRBV28; CDR3 DNA: TGTGCCAGCAGTCTACAGTACGGGGCCAACGTCCTGACTTTC; CDR3 protein: CASSLQYGANVLTF
D gene: TRBD1; J gene: TRBJ2-7; clone size: few; V gene: TRBV6-5; CDR3 DNA: TGTGCCAGCAGTTACTCGCTTCGGACAGGGCTGCACGAGCAGTACTTC; CDR3 protein: CASSYSLRTGLHEQYF
D gene: TRBD1; J gene: TRBJ2-2; clone size: few; V gene: TRBV11-3; CDR3 DNA: TGTGCCAGCACCCCCGGGACAGGCAATTTCGGGGAGCTGTTTTTT; CDR3 protein: CASTPGTGNFGELFF
D gene: .; J gene: TRBJ2-1; clone size: .; V gene: TRBV24-1; CDR3 DNA: TGTGCCACCAGTGTACGGTATGAGCAGTTCTTC; CDR3 protein: CATSVRYEQFF
D gene: TRBD2; J gene: TRBJ2-3; clone size: few; V gene: TRBV7-9; CDR3 DNA: TGTGCCAGCAGCTCTAACCCGACTAGCGGAGTAGATACGCAGTATTTT; CDR3 protein: CASSSNPTSGVDTQYF
D gene: TRBD2; J gene: TRBJ2-5; clone size: few; V gene: TRBV28; CDR3 DNA: TGTGCCAGCAGTTTGAATCCTCTAGCGGGAGGAAAGGAGACCCAGTACTTC; CDR3 protein: CASSLNPLAGGKETQYF
D gene: TRBD2; J gene: TRBJ2-5; clone size: .; V gene: TRBV5-6; CDR3 DNA: TGTGCCAGCAGCTTCCGACGACTAGCGGGGGAAGAGACCCAGTACTTC; CDR3 protein: CASSFRRLAGEETQYF
D gene: .; J gene: TRBJ2-2; clone size: .; V gene: TRBV5-5; CDR3 DNA: TGTGCCAGCAGACTACGGGCTCCCGCGGATACCGGGGAGCTGTTTTTT; CDR3 protein: CASRLRAPADTGELFF
D gene: TRBD2; J gene: TRBJ2-3; clone size: .; V gene: TRBV7-2; CDR3 DNA: TGTGCCAGCAGCTTTGCGGGGGGGCCGCGGGATACGCAGTATTTT; CDR3 protein: CASSFAGGPRDTQYF
D gene: .; J gene: TRBJ2-3; clone size: .; V gene: TRBV9; CDR3 DNA: TGTGCCAGCAGCGTAGTAGGGAGAGATACGCAGTATTTT; CDR3 protein: CASSVVGRDTQYF
D gene: .; J gene: TRBJ2-3; clone size: many; V gene: TRBV12-3/TRBV12-4; CDR3 DNA: TGTGCCAGCAGCCGCGCCTCAACAGGGATCACAGATACGCAGTATTTT; CDR3 protein: CASSRASTGITDTQYF
D gene: .; J gene: TRBJ2-1; clone size: few; V gene: TRBV5-1; CDR3 DNA: TGCGCCAGCAGCTTGAAGGAAACAAACGACAATGAGCAGTTCTTC; CDR3 protein: CASSLKETNDNEQFF